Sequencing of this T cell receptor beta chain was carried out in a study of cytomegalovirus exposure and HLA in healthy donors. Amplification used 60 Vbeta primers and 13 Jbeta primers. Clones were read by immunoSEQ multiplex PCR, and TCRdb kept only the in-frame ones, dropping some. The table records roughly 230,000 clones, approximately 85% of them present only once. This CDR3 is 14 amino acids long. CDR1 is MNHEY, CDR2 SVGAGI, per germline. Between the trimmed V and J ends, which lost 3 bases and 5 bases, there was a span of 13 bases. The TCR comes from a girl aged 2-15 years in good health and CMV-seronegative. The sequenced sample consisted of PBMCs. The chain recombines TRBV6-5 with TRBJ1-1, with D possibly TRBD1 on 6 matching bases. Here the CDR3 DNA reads TGTGCCAGCAGTTATATACAGGGTGGGACTGAAGCTTTCTTT. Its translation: CASSYIQGGTEAFF.